This TCR beta chain stems from a study of OX40 agonist ivuxolimab in advanced cancers. Overall study: Eligibility admitted prior anti-PD-1, anti-PD-L1 or anti-CTLA-4 therapy; 35% to 40% had some.

CDR3 length equals 15 residues. CDR1 and CDR2 from the germline V gene are SNHLY and FYNNEI. V gave up 8 bases and J gave up 0 bases; unmatched junction bases: 8. The repertoire was sequenced with immunoSEQ multiplex PCR; TCRdb's copy has only in-frame clones and lacks some. The sample shows about 110,000 clones, approximately 90% of them seen only once. Overall study results and limits: Those patients achieving a partial response at 0.1-3.0 mg/kg showed among the lowest clonal expansion. Antigen specificity of clonally expanded peripheral T cells was not established.

Details on this clone: Its antigen is not identified.

The source is an adult with an advanced solid tumor such as melanoma, head and neck, liver or kidney cancer. Source: CD4+ or CD8+ T cells sorted from blood, taken in a trial of the OX40 agonist ivuxolimab. The chain uses TRBV2 and TRBJ2-7; TRBD1 agrees at 9 bases. The CDR3 sequence is CASLIRDRDSYEQYF. CDR3 DNA: TGTGCCAGCCTAATCCGGGACAGGGACTCCTACGAGCAGTACTTC.